These 23 T cell receptor beta chains share one sample of origin, sequenced in a study of blood T cell repertoires in COVID-19. Clones were read by immunoSEQ multiplex PCR, and TCRdb kept only the in-frame ones, dropping some. The sample gives roughly 97,000 clones, about three quarters of which show up once; around 7% is in the top ten. The sequencing sample was made of peripheral blood. The receptors shown here come from a man aged 70-80 years with acute or convalescent COVID-19.

The V call is TRBV29-1, the J call TRBJ1-1, with D perhaps TRBD1 (5 bases). This CDR3 is built from 13 residues. The germline V gene has CDR1 SQVTM and CDR2 ANQGSEA. Trimming took 7 bases from V and 6 from J, leaving 18 bases between them. CDR3 nucleotide sequence: TGCAGCGGGGGCGAGGGGCGAGGTGCTGAAGCTTTCTTT. Protein sequence: CSGGEGRGAEAFF.

V is TRBV5-6 and J is TRBJ1-1; 8 nucleotides agree with TRBD1. Per germline, CDR1 SGHDT and CDR2 YYEEEE. The CDR3 is 18 amino acids. With V trimmed by 1 base and J by 0 bases, 11 bases remained unmatched. CDR3 sequence: CASSLNPAGGFMNTEAFF. Written as DNA, the CDR3 is TGTGCCAGCAGCTTGAACCCGGCAGGGGGCTTCATGAACACTGAAGCTTTCTTT.

The gene calls are TRBV6-1 and TRBJ1-3, with 11 bases fitting TRBD1. Germline values: CDR1 MNHNS, CDR2 SASEGT. The ends lost 2 bases at V and 5 bases at J; junction bases unmatched: 8. The CDR3 spans 17 residues. The CDR3 region has the DNA TGTGCCAGCAGTGAACGGACAGGGGGCTCGCTAAGAAACACCATATATTTT. Its translation: CASSERTGGSLRNTIYF.

For the CDR3, the DNA is TGTGCCAGCAGCTCGGAGGGGGCAAAGTATGGCTACACCTTC. Its protein product is CASSSEGAKYGYTF. This chain connects TRBV5-4 to TRBJ1-2; 7 nucleotides agree with TRBD1. Losses at the gene ends were 3 bases for V and 5 bases for J; bases not matched to a gene: 7. This CDR3 has 14 amino acids. Germline CDR1 and CDR2: SGHNT and YYREEE (reference sequence).

Only one count was recorded for this clone. The V and J genes are TRBV12-3 or TRBV12-4 and TRBJ2-3; D gene uncertain. The V end lost 7 bases, the J end lost 4 bases, and 12 bases lay between the germline ends. The CDR3 loop spans 13 amino acids. CDR3 region: CASTEALPDTQYF. CDR3 DNA sequence: TGTGCCAGCACCGAGGCCCTCCCAGATACGCAGTATTTT.

This chain joins TRBV19 and TRBJ2-3; tentatively, D is TRBD1 (6 bases). CDR1 and CDR2 from the germline V gene are LNHDA and SQIVND (reference sequence). The CDR3 covers 15 residues. Trimming removed 4 bases at V and 6 bases at J, with 17 bases between. The CDR3 spells CASSNPGHTGDTQYF. CDR3 sequence (DNA): TGTGCCAGTAGTAATCCGGGGCACACAGGGGATACGCAGTATTTT.

The chain combines TRBV11-2 with TRBJ2-7, with 8 positions matching TRBD2. CDR3 length: 14 residues. Germline trimming cut 1 base from V and 3 bases from J; bases unmatched to any gene: 2. Germline assignment: CDR1 SGHAT and CDR2 FQNNGV. CDR3 coding DNA: TGTGCCAGCAGCTTAGGGGCGGGAGGCTACGAGCAGTACTTC. Protein product: CASSLGAGGYEQYF.

The chain links TRBV5-1 to TRBJ1-5; 7 bases map to TRBD1. The CDR3 runs to 14 residues. The trim removed 1 base at V and 8 bases at J, leaving 6 bases unmatched. CDR1 and CDR2 (germline): SGHRS, YFSETQ. CDR3 nucleotides: TGCGCCAGCAGCTTGTATGGCAGGGGGGAGCCCCAGCATTTT. It translates to CASSLYGRGEPQHF.

The J gene is TRBJ2-3, the V gene TRBV10-3; 11 bases line up with TRBD1. V trimming: 5 bases; J trimming: 3 bases; junction bases outside the gene matches: 4. This CDR3 has 15 residues. The germline gives CDR1 ENHRY, CDR2 SYGVKD. The DNA of the CDR3 is TGTGCCATCAGTATGGGACAGGGGGAAACAGATACGCAGTATTTT. Protein product: CAISMGQGETDTQYF.

This chain uses TRBV2 with TRBJ2-2, with 7 bases identical to TRBD1. The V gene end was trimmed by 8 bases and the J gene end by 1 base; junction bases not matched to a gene: 4. Germline assignment: CDR1 SNHLY and CDR2 FYNNEI. This CDR3 is built from 14 residues. The CDR3 DNA sequence: TGTGCCAGCTCACGACAGGGGAACACCGGGGAGCTGTTTTTT. This translates into CASSRQGNTGELFF.

This clone was found a few times. The genes are TRBV5-1 and TRBJ1-1; TRBD1 matches at 10 bases. This CDR3 region has 15 residues. From germline, CDR1 is SGHRS and CDR2 YFSETQ. V was clipped by 4 bases and J by 5 bases; unmatched bases: 8. The CDR3 DNA sequence: TGCGCCAGCAGCCGGACCGGGACAGGGGAAACTGAAGCTTTCTTT. It yields the protein CASSRTGTGETEAFF.

The chain recombines TRBV2 with TRBJ2-7, with 9 bases fitting TRBD2. The CDR3 contains 15 residues. Germline loops: CDR1 SNHLY, CDR2 FYNNEI. V was clipped by 4 bases and J by 5 bases; unmatched bases: 9. This CDR3 reads CASSARGRAEDEQYF. In DNA form, the CDR3 reads TGTGCCAGCAGTGCTCGCGGGAGGGCCGAGGACGAGCAGTACTTC.

The chain has TRBV3-1 (or the pseudogene TRBV3-2) and TRBJ2-3; 9 nucleotides agree with TRBD2. Germline CDR1 reads LGHDT; CDR2 reads YNNKEL (reference sequence). The CDR3 extends over 17 amino acids. The junction had 13 bases not matched to a gene; V was cut back by 4 bases and J by 5 bases. The CDR3 sequence is CASSPRTTSGYGDTQYF. CDR3 bases: TGTGCCAGCAGCCCCCGGACAACTAGCGGGTATGGAGATACGCAGTATTTT.

This clone appeared a few times. This chain connects TRBV28 to TRBJ1-5; TRBD1 might be the D (6 bases). Germline lookup yields CDR1 MDHEN and CDR2 SYDVKM. Trimming cost V 3 bases and J 5 bases, with 14 bases left between them. The CDR3 is 15 residues long. The CDR3 sequence is CASSLGTSFHQPQHF. The CDR3 DNA reads TGTGCCAGCAGTTTGGGGACATCGTTCCATCAGCCCCAGCATTTT. The whole variable domain, filled in from reference TRBV28 and TRBJ1-5, reads DVKVTQSSRYLVKRTGEKVFLECVQDMDHENMFWYRQDPGLGLRLIYFSYDVKMKEKGDIPEGYSVSREKKERFSLILESASTNQTSMYLCASSLGTSFHQPQHFGDGTRLSIL.

The V call is TRBV28, the J call TRBJ1-4; possibly TRBD1 for D (6 bases). Trimming removed 4 bases from V and 1 base from J, with 10 bases in between. Germline V CDR1 and CDR2: MDHEN, SYDVKM. This CDR3 has 15 residues. In nucleotides, the CDR3 is TGTGCCAGCAGTTCCGGACAGCTAACTAATGAAAAACTGTTTTTT. Its protein is CASSSGQLTNEKLFF.

The V and J genes are TRBV18 and TRBJ2-6; 8 nucleotides line up with TRBD2. Losses at the gene ends were 4 bases for V and 4 bases for J; bases not matched to a gene: 18. The length of the CDR3 is 20 residues. Germline loops: CDR1 KGHSH, CDR2 LQKENI. CDR3 DNA: TGTGCCAGCTCACTTCTCGGACTAGCCCCCTCTGATCGGGGGGCCAACGTCCTGACTTTC. Encoded protein: CASSLLGLAPSDRGANVLTF.

V is TRBV11-2 and J is TRBJ2-5, with D maybe TRBD1 (6 bases). The ends were cut back, 4 bases at V and 1 base at J, with 16 bases in the middle. CDR1 is SGHAT, CDR2 FQNNGV, per germline. The CDR3 spans 16 residues. CDR3 amino acids: CASSSTWTATQETQYF. CDR3 coding DNA: TGTGCCAGCAGCTCGACCTGGACAGCTACCCAAGAGACCCAGTACTTC.

The sample holds a few counts of this clone. The chain carries TRBV6-5 and TRBJ2-2; D is unresolved. The CDR3 contains 14 residues. Trimming took 0 bases from V and 8 from J, leaving 10 bases between them. From germline, CDR1 is MNHEY and CDR2 SVGAGI. CDR3: CASSYSYTVGELFF. CDR3 coding DNA: TGTGCCAGCAGTTACTCTTATACGGTTGGGGAGCTGTTTTTT.

The rearrangement joins TRBV19 to TRBJ2-3; 8 nucleotides match TRBD1. The junction had 10 bases not matched to a gene; V was cut back by 10 bases and J by 4 bases. CDR1 and CDR2 (germline): LNHDA, SQIVND (reference sequence). The CDR3 spans 14 residues. The CDR3 DNA sequence: TGTGCCACAACGGGGACAGGTGGGGCAGATACGCAGTATTTT. This sequence encodes CATTGTGGADTQYF.

The chain carries TRBV28 and TRBJ1-4, with D possibly being TRBD1 (6 bases). CDR1 and CDR2 (germline): MDHEN, SYDVKM. The CDR3 length is 13 residues. CDR3 region: CGTQGDVREKLFF. The CDR3 DNA reads as TGTGGTACACAGGGAGACGTTCGAGAAAAACTGTTTTTT.

The chain joins TRBV28 to TRBJ1-5; the match to TRBD1 covers 9 bases. The CDR3 consists of 18 residues. Germline CDR1 reads MDHEN; CDR2 reads SYDVKM. The V and J ends lost 3 bases and 6 bases, in that order; junction bases with no gene match: 15. CDR3 sequence: CASSLGTTGTGSSQPQHF. The DNA of the CDR3 is TGTGCCAGCAGTTTGGGGACAACCGGGACAGGGTCGTCTCAGCCCCAGCATTTT.

The chain joins TRBV7-2 to TRBJ1-1; 9 bases agree with TRBD1. Germline trimming cut 6 bases from V and 4 bases from J; bases unmatched to any gene: 9. The CDR3 contains 15 residues. The germline V gene has CDR1 SGHTA and CDR2 FQGNSA. The CDR3 reads CASSLTGTGSTEAFF. In DNA, the CDR3 is TGTGCCAGCAGTTTGACCGGGACAGGGAGCACTGAAGCTTTCTTT.

The chain employs TRBV29-1 and TRBJ2-2; 7 bases align to TRBD1. V gave up 6 bases and J gave up 6 bases; unmatched junction bases: 7. The CDR3 has 13 amino acids. Germline assignment: CDR1 SQVTM and CDR2 ANQGSEA. The CDR3 here is CSVDGTGAGELFF. In nucleotides, the CDR3 is TGCAGCGTCGACGGTACAGGGGCCGGGGAGCTGTTTTTT.